These 22 T cell receptor beta chains originate from one sample sequenced in a study of blood T cell repertoires in COVID-19. The table came from immunoSEQ multiplex PCR; TCRdb's copy has only in-frame clones and leaves some out. This sample has over 150,000 clones, with 70% to 80% found just once. Source material: peripheral blood. All receptors derive from a woman aged 45-59 years with acute or convalescent COVID-19.

The chain combines TRBV5-1 with TRBJ2-3; 11 bases map to TRBD2. Germline lookup yields CDR1 SGHRS and CDR2 YFSETQ. Trimming at V came to 2 bases and at J to 3 bases, leaving 5 bases not matched to a gene. This CDR3 contains 16 residues. The CDR3 sequence is CASSFLAGGPTDTQYF. The CDR3 DNA reads TGCGCCAGCAGCTTCTTAGCGGGGGGGCCAACAGATACGCAGTATTTT. The variable domain in full, with the rest retrieved from reference TRBV5-1 and TRBJ2-3, is KAGVTQTPRYLIKTRGQQVTLSCSPISGHRSVSWYQQTPGQGLQFLFEYFSETQRNKGNFPGRFSGRQFSNSRSEMNVSTLELGDSALYLCASSFLAGGPTDTQYFGPGTRLTVL.

The J gene is TRBJ2-2, the V gene TRBV24-1, with 9 bases aligning to TRBD2. CDR3 length equals 16 residues. V dropped 4 bases and J dropped 5; count of bases not matched to a gene: 7. CDR1 and CDR2 (germline): KGHDR, SFDVKD. The CDR3 DNA reads TGTGCCACCAGTGACGGACTAGCGCGCAGAACCGGGGAGCTGTTTTTT. Amino acids: CATSDGLARRTGELFF.

V usage is TRBV5-6 and J usage is TRBJ1-1; D unclear. The germline gives CDR1 SGHDT, CDR2 YYEEEE. Trimming left V 0 bases short and J 0 bases short, with 9 bases between. The CDR3 length is 15 residues. The CDR3 sequence: CASSLGYRLNTEAFF. The DNA for the CDR3 is TGTGCCAGCAGCTTGGGATACAGACTGAACACTGAAGCTTTCTTT.

The rearrangement joins TRBV2 to TRBJ1-1; no definite D call. This CDR3 region has 13 residues. The V end lost 6 bases, the J end lost 0 bases, and 8 bases lay between the germline ends. Germline CDR1 and CDR2: SNHLY and FYNNEI. The CDR3, as DNA: TGTGCCAGCAGAAGAGGGATGAACACTGAAGCTTTCTTT. It is translated as CASRRGMNTEAFF. The full variable domain, rest sourced from reference TRBV2 and TRBJ1-1, is EPEVTQTPSHQVTQMGQEVILRCVPISNHLYFYWYRQILGQKVEFLVSFYNNEISEKSEIFDDQFSVERPDGSNFTLKIRSTKLEDSAMYFCASRRGMNTEAFFGQGTRLTVV.

This sequence joins TRBV21-1 and TRBJ2-7; TRBD2 is the table's D call, not checked against the DNA. TRBV21-1 is a known pseudogene. This CDR3 contains 16 residues. The CDR3 DNA reads TGTGCCAGCAGCCCCCCTGTGAGGGCCGACTCCTACGAGCAGTACTTC. Its translation: CASSPPVRADSYEQYF.

The chain carries TRBV6-5 and TRBJ1-5, with 7 bases fitting TRBD1. Losses at the gene ends were 11 bases for V and 3 bases for J; bases not matched to a gene: 10. The CDR3 covers 14 residues. From germline, CDR1 is MNHEY and CDR2 SVGAGI. The CDR3 loop is CAAASGTVNQPQHF. The CDR3 region has the DNA TGTGCCGCGGCTTCCGGGACAGTCAATCAGCCCCAGCATTTT.

V gene TRBV6-7 combines with J gene TRBJ2-5, with 10 nucleotides matching TRBD1. TRBV6-7 is an open reading frame whose function is uncertain. The CDR3 extends over 20 amino acids. V lost 0 bases to trimming and J lost 2 bases; unmatched junction nucleotides: 15. CDR3 coding DNA: TGTGCCAGCAGTTACTCGACCGGCTACGGGACAGGGGCTCGTCAAGAGACCCAGTACTTC. Encoded protein: CASSYSTGYGTGARQETQYF.

In DNA, the CDR3 is TGTGCCAGCAGTTCCCGGGACTGGAACCAGTACTTC. It translates to CASSSRDWNQYF. The rearrangement links TRBV6-5 to TRBJ2-7; possible D gene TRBD2, 6 bases. The CDR3 totals 12 residues. V was clipped by 4 bases and J by 10 bases, with 14 bases between them. Per the germline V gene, CDR1 is MNHEY and CDR2 is SVGAGI.

The chain is built from TRBV5-6 and TRBJ2-7; 10 nucleotides line up with TRBD2. The J segment lost 6 bases and the V segment lost 1 base, leaving 10 bases of the junction unmatched. In germline, CDR1 is SGHDT, CDR2 YYEEEE. This CDR3 contains 16 residues. The CDR3 DNA reads TGTGCCAGCAGCTTGTGGACTAGCGGTGGTCCGGGCGAGCAGTACTTC. This translates into CASSLWTSGGPGEQYF.

Remarks on this clone: At one end, the junction sequence differs from germline, possibly due to a read error. V usage is TRBV7-7 and J usage is TRBJ2-1, with 7 positions matching TRBD2. The CDR3 spans 13 residues. CDR1 is SSHAT, CDR2 FNYEAQ, per germline (reference sequence). CDR3 protein: CASSLVVAGEQFF. DNA of the CDR3: TGTGCTAGCAGCTTAGTGGTAGCGGGTGAGCAGTTCTTC.

This clone has just one count. The genes are TRBV7-6 and TRBJ2-1, with 11 bases matching TRBD1. The CDR3 is made up of 18 amino acids. The V gene end was trimmed by 0 bases and the J gene end by 4 bases; junction bases not matched to a gene: 8. Germline CDR1 is SGHVS and CDR2 is FNYEAQ. CDR3 DNA: TGTGCCAGCAGCTTAGCAGGATGGGGGACAGGGGGATACAATGAGCAGTTCTTC. Amino acid sequence: CASSLAGWGTGGYNEQFF.

V gene TRBV30 combines with J gene TRBJ1-6; D is ambiguous. The germline V gene encodes CDR1 GTSNPN and CDR2 SVGIG (reference sequence). Trimming left V 3 bases short and J 10 bases short, with 13 bases between. The CDR3 spans 13 residues. CDR3 nucleotides: TGTGCCTGGAGCGCCGACGGGAGATCACCCCTCCACTTT. Protein: CAWSADGRSPLHF.

The V and J genes are TRBV27 and TRBJ2-7; 7 positions agree with TRBD1. The junction had 7 bases not matched to a gene; V was cut back by 6 bases and J by 2 bases. Germline loops: CDR1 MNHEY, CDR2 SMNVEV (reference sequence). The CDR3 is made up of 14 amino acids. DNA for the CDR3: TGTGCCAGCAGCTGGGACAGATCCGCCTACGAGCAGTACTTC. Translated: CASSWDRSAYEQYF.

V usage is TRBV5-5 and J usage is TRBJ1-6; the D is unclear. Germline lookup yields CDR1 SGHKS and CDR2 YYEKEE (reference sequence). CDR3 length: 16 residues. V gave up 2 bases and J gave up 5 bases, with 14 bases separating them. CDR3 bases: TGTGCCAGCAGCTTTGGGTGGTGGAGAGATAATTCACCCCTCCACTTT. Its protein product is CASSFGWWRDNSPLHF.

This clone was observed once. This chain uses TRBV7-2 with TRBJ2-7; 11 bases align to TRBD2. CDR1 and CDR2 from the germline V gene are SGHTA and FQGNSA. Losses at the gene ends were 5 bases for V and 4 bases for J; bases not matched to a gene: 10. The CDR3 length is 16 residues. The DNA of the CDR3 is TGTGCCAGCAGCCCTACGAGACTAGCGGGAACTTACGAGCAGTACTTC. Its translation: CASSPTRLAGTYEQYF. Full variable domain (remainder filled in from reference TRBV7-2 and TRBJ2-7): GAGVSQSPSNKVTEKGKDVELRCDPISGHTALYWYRQSLGQGLEFLIYFQGNSAPDKSGLPSDRFSAERTGGSVSTLTIQRTQQEDSAVYLCASSPTRLAGTYEQYFGPGTRLTVT.

This clone appeared a few times. This chain joins TRBV6-2 or TRBV6-3 and TRBJ2-7, with TRBD2 identical over 15 bases. V lost 5 bases to trimming and J lost 1 base; unmatched junction nucleotides: 3. This CDR3 region has 16 residues. Per germline, CDR1 MNHEY and CDR2 SVGEGT. The CDR3 DNA reads TGTGCCAGCAGTCGAGGGACTAGCGGGAGGTCCTACGAGCAGTACTTC. This sequence encodes CASSRGTSGRSYEQYF.

CDR3 in DNA: TGTGCCAGCAGGGGACAGCAGCTTTCTGGAAACACCATATATTTT. Protein product: CASRGQQLSGNTIYF. V is TRBV6-5 and J is TRBJ1-3, with TRBD1 matching over 7 bases. Germline V gives CDR1 MNHEY, CDR2 SVGAGI. Unmatched junction bases numbered 6, after V lost 6 bases and J lost 1 base. The CDR3 sequence is 15 residues long.

The chain is built from TRBV7-7 and TRBJ2-5, with 7 positions matching TRBD2. V lost 5 bases to trimming and J lost 3 bases; unmatched junction nucleotides: 6. Germline CDR1 reads SSHAT; CDR2 reads FNYEAQ (reference sequence). This CDR3 region has 14 residues. Here the CDR3 DNA reads TGTGCCAGCAGCCCCCAGGGAGGGAAAGAGACCCAGTACTTC. Translation gives CASSPQGGKETQYF.

The chain joins TRBV6-6 to TRBJ2-1; 16 nucleotides match TRBD2. This CDR3 has 16 amino acids. After removal of 7 bases from V and 10 bases from J, the junction contained 10 bases not matched to a gene. Germline loops: CDR1 MNHNY, CDR2 SVGAGI (reference sequence). The CDR3 reads CASTPRGTSGRVEQFF. CDR3 DNA sequence: TGTGCCAGCACCCCCCGGGGGACTAGCGGGAGGGTCGAGCAGTTCTTC.

V is TRBV7-7 and J is TRBJ1-5, with 9 nucleotides matching TRBD1. V lost 4 bases, J lost 6 bases, and 13 bases stayed unmatched. There are 17 residues in the CDR3. Germline V gene data show CDR1 as SSHAT and CDR2 as FNYEAQ (reference sequence). The CDR3 here is CASSSRPGTGSGQPQHF. The CDR3 DNA is TGTGCCAGCAGCTCTCGTCCCGGGACAGGGAGCGGTCAGCCCCAGCATTTT.

V usage is TRBV5-5 and J usage is TRBJ2-3; tentative D call: TRBD1 (6 bases). The V end lost 2 bases, the J end lost 1 base, and 11 bases lay between the germline ends. The germline V gene encodes CDR1 SGHKS and CDR2 YYEKEE (reference sequence). This CDR3 comprises 15 residues. The CDR3, as DNA: TGTGCCAGCAGCTTAGGGGGAAGGCGCACAGATACGCAGTATTTT. This codes for CASSLGGRRTDTQYF.

There are a few counts of this clone. The rearrangement links TRBV28 to TRBJ1-2, with D perhaps TRBD1 (5 bases). CDR3 length: 13 amino acids. Germline CDR1 reads MDHEN; CDR2 reads SYDVKM. The V gene lost 6 bases and the J gene lost 1 base, with 9 bases spanning the gap. CDR3 protein: CASSPTDNYGYTF. CDR3 DNA: TGTGCCAGCAGCCCGACAGATAACTATGGCTACACCTTC.